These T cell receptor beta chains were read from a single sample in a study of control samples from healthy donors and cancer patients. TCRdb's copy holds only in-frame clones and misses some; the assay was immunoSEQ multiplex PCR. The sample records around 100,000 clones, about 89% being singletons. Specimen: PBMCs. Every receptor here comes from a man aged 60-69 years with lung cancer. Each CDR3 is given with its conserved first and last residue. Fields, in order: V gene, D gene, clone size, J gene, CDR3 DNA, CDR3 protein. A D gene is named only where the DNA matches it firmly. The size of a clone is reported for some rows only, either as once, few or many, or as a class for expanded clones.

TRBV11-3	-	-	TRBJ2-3	TGTGCCAGCAGCTTAGCCTGGGGTGGAGATACGCAGTATTTT	CASSLAWGGDTQYF
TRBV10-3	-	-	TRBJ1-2	TGTGCCATCAGTGGTAGGACCATGGGCTATGGCTACACCTTC	CAISGRTMGYGYTF
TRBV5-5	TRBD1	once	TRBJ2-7	TGTGCCAGCAGCCCAATGCCGGATTTGGGGACAGGGGATTATTACGAGCAGTACTTC	CASSPMPDLGTGDYYEQYF
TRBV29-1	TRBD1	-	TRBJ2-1	TGCAGCGTTGTCGGGACAGGGCCTTACAATGAGCAGTTCTTC	CSVVGTGPYNEQFF
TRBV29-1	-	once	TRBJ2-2	TGCAGCGTTCAGGGCGGGGACAGCACCGGGGAGCTGTTTTTT	CSVQGGDSTGELFF
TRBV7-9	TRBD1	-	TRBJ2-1	TGTGCCAGCAGCTTACCCCTGGACAGGGCGAGGAGAATTGAGCAGTTCTTC	CASSLPLDRARRIEQFF
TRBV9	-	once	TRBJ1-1	TGTGCCAGCGCCCCCGTAGGATCCCTGAACACTGAAGCTTTCTTT	CASAPVGSLNTEAFF
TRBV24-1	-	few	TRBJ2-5	TGTGCCACCAGCGACCCAGGGAGGTTCCAGGAGACCCAGTACTTC	CATSDPGRFQETQYF
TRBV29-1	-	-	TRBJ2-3	TGCAGCGTTGAAGTCCGACAGCTCAACACAGATACGCAGTATTTT	CSVEVRQLNTDTQYF
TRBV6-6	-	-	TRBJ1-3	TGTGCCAGCAGTCCTCTGGAGGGGAGAACTGGAAACACCATATATTTT	CASSPLEGRTGNTIYF
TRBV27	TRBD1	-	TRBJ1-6	TGTGCCAGCAGTGCGGACAGGGTGGGGTCACCCCTCCACTTT	CASSADRVGSPLHF
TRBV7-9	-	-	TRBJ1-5	TGTGCCAGCAGCTTACAGGAAGGTCAGCCCCAGCATTTT	CASSLQEGQPQHF
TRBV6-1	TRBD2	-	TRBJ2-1	TGTGCCAGCAGTGAAGCTAGCGGGGGGCCGGCTGAGCAGTTCTTC	CASSEASGGPAEQFF
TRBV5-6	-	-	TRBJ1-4	TGTGCCAGCAGCTTCCGGGACGCTGGGATACGGGAAAAACTGTTTTTT	CASSFRDAGIREKLFF
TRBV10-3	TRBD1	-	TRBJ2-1	TGTGCCATCAGCGCTTCGGGACAGGGGAACCATGAGCAGTTCTTC	CAISASGQGNHEQFF
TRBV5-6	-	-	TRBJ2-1	TGTGCCAGCAGCCCTGGTGTAGGGTCCTATTACAATGAGCAGTTCTTC	CASSPGVGSYYNEQFF
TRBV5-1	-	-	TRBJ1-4	TGCGCCAGCAGCAAGACAGCTAATGAAAAACTGTTTTTT	CASSKTANEKLFF